This T cell receptor (beta chain) was identified during a study of naive and memory T cell subsets. General study points: Possibly reflecting memory cells re-expressing CD45RA, a few larger clonotypes occurred in naive repertoires, especially CD8. The power law exponent of TCR abundance differed between naive and memory cells. Over 85% of naive TCR sequences appeared only once after error correction, unlike memory subsets. There was no ground truth to check naive and memory subset results.

This CDR3 is built from 14 residues. Germline CDR1 is MNHEY and CDR2 is SMNVEV (reference sequence). V lost 5 bases and J 0 bases, leaving 9 bases between the germline ends. Regarding this clonotype: Its target is not known.

Both TRBC1 and TRBC2 were covered by a beta constant-region primer of two equimolar oligonucleotides. Nested alpha and beta constant-region primers with the SP2 primer drove four PCR rounds on ligated cDNA. Ligation attached a single-stranded oligonucleotide with a 12-nucleotide UMI and the SP2 primer to the cDNA 3' end. TCRdb reanalysed the UMI-ligation and nested PCR reads using MiXCR and keeps one entry per CDR3 protein. The table includes more than 120,000 distinct CDR3 sequences, approximately 20% detected once. This sequence originates from a human donor in good health. The rearrangement joins TRBV27 to TRBJ2-3, with no clear D. The sequenced sample was naive CD8+ T cells from blood. CDR3 DNA: TGTGCCAGCAGTACCCCCGCTAGCACAGATACGCAGTATTTT. Protein sequence: CASSTPASTDTQYF.